Here is one TCR beta chain with its context. CDR3 length equals 15 residues. Trimming took off 0 bases at V and 2 bases at J, with 9 bases between the two ends. The germline V gene encodes CDR1 ENHRY and CDR2 SYGVKD. Produced via immunoSEQ multiplex PCR; TCRdb's table is partial and in-frame only. The sample includes some 190,000 clones, roughly 83% of them seen just once. This entry comes from a study of blood T cell repertoires in COVID-19. Each participant's cohort was designated according to participant-reported clinical history. Symptom resolution, clearance, or two negative PCRs marked the recovered donors of Cohort 3.

Material for sequencing was PBMCs or T cells enriched from blood (not recorded which). The gene calls are TRBV10-3 and TRBJ2-3; D is uncertain. The TCR was taken from a woman younger than 45 who had recovered from COVID-19. CDR3 nucleotides: TGTGCCATCAGTGAGTCCGCGGCTCACACAGATACGCAGTATTTT. This gives the protein CAISESAAHTDTQYF.